These T cell receptor beta chains were read from a single sample in a study of cytomegalovirus exposure and HLA in healthy donors. Data came from immunoSEQ multiplex PCR; TCRdb stores just in-frame clones and leaves some out. Counted here are approximately 150,000 clones, 80% occurring once; the ten biggest clones make up approximately 15%. Material: PBMCs. The receptors originated from a woman in her forties in good health and CMV-seronegative. The CDR3 runs from the conserved cysteine through the conserved F or W. The order of the fields is clone size, V gene, J gene, D gene, CDR3 protein, CDR3 DNA. D genes are given only for firm matches. The size of a clone is reported for some rows only, either as once, few or many, or as a class for expanded clones.

.	TRBV6-1	TRBJ2-7	.	CASSGRGFYEQYF	TGTGCCAGCAGTGGCCGGGGGTTCTACGAGCAGTACTTC
.	TRBV5-1	TRBJ2-5	TRBD2	CASSSQPAGGPQETQYF	TGCGCCAGCAGCTCACAACCCGCGGGAGGGCCCCAAGAGACCCAGTACTTC
.	TRBV6-6	TRBJ2-1	.	CASSYPSGDDEQFF	TGTGCCAGCAGTTACCCAAGCGGAGACGATGAGCAGTTCTTC
.	TRBV7-2	TRBJ1-2	TRBD1	CASSSSMTGFSYTF	TGTGCCAGCAGCTCTTCAATGACAGGGTTTAGCTACACCTTC
once	TRBV2	TRBJ2-1	.	CASRDKPGQHANEQFF	TGTGCCAGCAGAGACAAACCCGGACAGCATGCGAATGAGCAGTTCTTC
.	TRBV27	TRBJ2-1	TRBD2	CASSFSGGANEQFF	TGTGCCAGCAGTTTCAGCGGGGGGGCCAATGAGCAGTTCTTC
.	TRBV9	TRBJ2-1	TRBD2	CASSATSGSSDEQFF	TGTGCCAGCAGCGCGACTAGCGGGAGTTCCGATGAGCAGTTCTTC
few	TRBV5-1	TRBJ2-5	TRBD2	CASSLAGASYPSETQYF	TGCGCCAGTAGTCTAGCGGGGGCCTCGTACCCCAGCGAGACCCAGTACTTC
.	TRBV19	TRBJ2-2	.	CASSISKSNTGELFF	TGTGCCAGTAGTATTTCCAAATCAAACACCGGGGAGCTGTTTTTT
.	TRBV7-3	TRBJ1-2	.	CASSLVAGKIDGYTF	TGTGCCAGCAGCTTGGTCGCAGGGAAAATTGATGGCTACACCTTC
.	TRBV28	TRBJ2-3	TRBD2	CASSPLAGEDTQYF	TGTGCCAGCAGTCCATTAGCGGGAGAAGATACGCAGTATTTT
.	TRBV7-2	TRBJ2-7	TRBD2	CASSAGVIEQYF	TGTGCCAGCTCGGCGGGGGTAATCGAGCAGTACTTC
.	TRBV5-5	TRBJ2-3	TRBD2	CASSLTGAGTRFADTQYF	TGTGCCAGCAGCTTGACTGGAGCCGGGACTAGATTTGCAGATACGCAGTATTTT
.	TRBV5-5	TRBJ2-3	TRBD1	CASSWTGGSTDTQYF	TGTGCCAGCAGCTGGACAGGGGGAAGCACAGATACGCAGTATTTT
.	TRBV10-3	TRBJ2-7	.	CAISEGTNEQYF	TGTGCCATCAGTGAGGGGACAAACGAGCAGTACTTC
once	TRBV9	TRBJ1-2	.	CASSVSTENYGYTF	TGTGCCAGCAGCGTTTCCACAGAGAACTATGGCTACACCTTC
.	TRBV11-2	TRBJ2-1	TRBD2	CASSSSGGAGGYNEQFF	TGTGCCAGCAGCTCTAGCGGGGGGGCCGGGGGCTACAATGAGCAGTTCTTC
.	TRBV7-9	TRBJ2-3	.	CASSFELADTQYF	TGTGCCAGCAGCTTCGAACTAGCCGATACGCAGTATTTT
.	TRBV7-3	TRBJ2-1	TRBD2	CASSPGTSGYNEQFF	TGTGCCAGCAGCCCGGGGACTAGCGGATACAATGAGCAGTTCTTC
.	TRBV10-1	TRBJ2-7	TRBD1	CASSEKGTGSSEQYF	TGCGCCAGCAGTGAGAAAGGGACAGGGTCCTCCGAGCAGTACTTC
.	TRBV7-9	TRBJ1-1	.	CASSHPDWEEAFF	TGTGCCAGCAGCCATCCGGACTGGGAAGAAGCTTTCTTT
few	TRBV4-2	TRBJ2-3	.	CASSQALAGTDTQYF	TGTGCCAGCAGCCAGGCTCTAGCTGGGACAGATACGCAGTATTTT
.	TRBV7-2	TRBJ1-1	TRBD1	CASSYRDRNTEAFF	TGTGCCAGCAGCTATCGGGACAGGAACACTGAAGCTTTCTTT
.	TRBV7-7	TRBJ2-7	TRBD2	CASSPGPTSGRYEQYF	TGTGCTAGCAGCCCGGGTCCCACTAGCGGGAGGTACGAGCAGTACTTC
.	TRBV19	TRBJ1-5	TRBD1	CASSILGTGLNQPQHF	TGTGCCAGTAGTATTTTGGGGACAGGTCTTAATCAGCCCCAGCATTTT
.	TRBV7-2	TRBJ2-3	TRBD2	CASTGGGHSTDTQYF	TGTGCCAGCACGGGGGGGGGACACAGCACAGATACGCAGTATTTT
.	TRBV5-1	TRBJ1-3	.	CASSLSSRDSGNTIYF	TGCGCCAGCAGCTTGAGCTCCAGGGACTCTGGAAACACCATATATTTT
.	TRBV7-9	TRBJ2-7	.	CASSLVVYEQYF	TGTGCCAGCAGCTTAGTGGTCTACGAGCAGTACTTC
.	TRBV11-3	TRBJ2-3	TRBD2	CASSSTSGGGYTQYF	TGTGCCAGCAGCTCGACTAGCGGGGGAGGGTATACGCAGTATTTT
.	TRBV19	TRBJ2-5	TRBD1	CASSINRGPGETQYF	TGTGCCAGTAGTATTAACAGGGGGCCGGGGGAGACCCAGTACTTC
.	TRBV6-1	TRBJ2-5	.	CAHSRGREETQYF	TGTGCCCACAGCAGGGGTCGGGAAGAGACCCAGTACTTC
once	TRBV7-3	TRBJ1-2	.	CAGSLAANYGYTF	TGTGCCGGCAGCTTAGCAGCTAACTATGGCTACACCTTC
.	TRBV18	TRBJ1-5	TRBD1	CASSPGQNGQPQHF	TGTGCCAGCTCACCGGGACAGAATGGTCAGCCCCAGCATTTT
.	TRBV5-1	TRBJ2-7	TRBD2	CASSPYRTSGGPQEQYF	TGCGCCAGCAGCCCCTACCGGACTAGCGGGGGCCCCCAGGAGCAGTACTTC
.	TRBV11-2	TRBJ2-7	.	CASSFSAGTYEQYF	TGTGCCAGCAGCTTTTCGGCAGGGACCTACGAGCAGTACTTC
few	TRBV19	TRBJ2-3	TRBD2	CASSMGGRRTDTQYF	TGTGCCAGTAGTATGGGCGGGAGGCGCACAGATACGCAGTATTTT
.	TRBV7-9	TRBJ1-4	.	CASSLIHREKLFF	TGTGCCAGCAGCTTAATTCATAGAGAAAAACTGTTTTTT
.	TRBV6-6	TRBJ1-1	.	CASSYQNQWTEAFF	TGTGCCAGCAGTTATCAAAATCAGTGGACTGAAGCTTTCTTT
.	TRBV28	TRBJ1-2	TRBD1	CASRTGTGSGYTF	TGTGCCAGCAGGACCGGGACAGGGTCGGGCTACACCTTC
.	TRBV9	TRBJ1-4	.	CASSSPRGGWSEKLFF	TGTGCCAGCAGCTCCCCTCGGGGGGGTTGGAGTGAAAAACTGTTTTTT
.	TRBV7-3	TRBJ2-5	TRBD2	CASSLGGSQGTQYF	TGTGCCAGCAGCCTGGGGGGGTCTCAGGGGACCCAGTACTTC
once	TRBV5-1	TRBJ2-5	TRBD2	CASSLSGSETQYF	TGCGCCAGCAGCTTGAGCGGGAGTGAGACCCAGTACTTC
.	TRBV29-1	TRBJ2-3	.	CSVEIMAQNTQYF	TGCAGCGTTGAAATAATGGCCCAAAATACGCAGTATTTT
.	TRBV12-2	TRBJ2-7	.	CASRPKRVPTSYEQYF	TGTGCAAGTCGCCCCAAGCGGGTACCTACCTCCTACGAGCAGTACTTC
.	TRBV2	TRBJ2-7	TRBD2	CASNRLAGAQEQYF	TGTGCCAGCAACAGACTAGCGGGAGCCCAAGAGCAGTACTTC
.	TRBV7-2	TRBJ2-1	TRBD2	CASSSYSGPHNEQFF	TGTGCCAGCAGCTCGTATAGCGGGCCACACAATGAGCAGTTCTTC
.	TRBV5-1	TRBJ1-5	.	CASSLTGYSNQPQHF	TGCGCCAGCAGCTTGACCGGGTATAGCAATCAGCCCCAGCATTTT
.	TRBV5-5	TRBJ2-3	TRBD1	CASSLVAFGTGYGDTQYF	TGTGCCAGCAGCTTGGTTGCTTTTGGGACAGGGTACGGAGATACGCAGTATTTT
once	TRBV2	TRBJ2-2	TRBD1	CASSETGTGNTGELFF	TGTGCCAGCAGTGAGACCGGGACAGGGAACACCGGGGAGCTGTTTTTT
.	TRBV18	TRBJ2-7	TRBD1	CASSPPTGATYEQYF	TGTGCCAGCTCACCACCGACAGGGGCGACCTACGAGCAGTACTTC
few	TRBV5-6	TRBJ1-2	TRBD1	CASSLWDRGYGYTF	TGTGCCAGCAGCTTGTGGGACAGGGGCTATGGCTACACCTTC
.	TRBV2	TRBJ2-1	.	CASSEGGFGYNEQFF	TGTGCCAGCAGTGAAGGAGGGTTTGGCTACAATGAGCAGTTCTTC
few	TRBV15	TRBJ2-2	.	CATSRQVTTVNTGELFF	TGTGCCACCAGCAGGCAGGTAACGACAGTGAACACCGGGGAGCTGTTTTTT
once	TRBV21-1	TRBJ1-2	.	CASSLRDTHGYTF	TGTGCCAGCAGCCTCCGGGACACCCATGGCTACACCTTC
.	TRBV7-3	TRBJ2-1	TRBD1	CASSSSPGTDNNEQFF	TGTGCCAGCAGCTCCTCACCCGGGACAGACAACAATGAGCAGTTCTTC
.	TRBV6-6	TRBJ2-3	TRBD2	CASSTRLAGDTDTQYF	TGTGCCAGCAGTACCAGACTAGCGGGAGATACAGATACGCAGTATTTT
.	TRBV18	TRBJ1-1	.	CASSPPAGMNTEAFF	TGTGCCAGCTCACCACCGGCAGGGATGAACACTGAAGCTTTCTTT